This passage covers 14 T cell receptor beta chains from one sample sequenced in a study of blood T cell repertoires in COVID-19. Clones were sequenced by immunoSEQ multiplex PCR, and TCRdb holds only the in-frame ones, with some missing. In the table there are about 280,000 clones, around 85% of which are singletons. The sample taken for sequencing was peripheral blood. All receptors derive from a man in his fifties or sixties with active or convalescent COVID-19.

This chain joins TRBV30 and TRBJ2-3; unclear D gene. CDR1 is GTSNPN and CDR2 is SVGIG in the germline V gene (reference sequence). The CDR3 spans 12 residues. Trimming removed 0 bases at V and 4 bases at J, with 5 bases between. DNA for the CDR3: TGTGCCTGGAGTGTCCAATCAGATACGCAGTATTTT. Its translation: CAWSVQSDTQYF.

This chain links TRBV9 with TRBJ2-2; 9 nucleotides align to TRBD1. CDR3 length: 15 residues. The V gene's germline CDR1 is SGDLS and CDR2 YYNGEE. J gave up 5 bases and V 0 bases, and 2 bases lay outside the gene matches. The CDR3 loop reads CASSVGQGGTGELFF. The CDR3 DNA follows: TGTGCCAGCAGCGTAGGACAGGGGGGAACCGGGGAGCTGTTTTTT.

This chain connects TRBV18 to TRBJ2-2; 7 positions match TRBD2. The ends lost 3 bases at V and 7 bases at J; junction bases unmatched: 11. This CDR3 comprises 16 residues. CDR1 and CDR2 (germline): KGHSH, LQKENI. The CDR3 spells CASSPGLAPGGGELFF. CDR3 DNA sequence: TGTGCCAGCTCACCCGGTCTCGCGCCGGGAGGCGGGGAGCTGTTTTTT.

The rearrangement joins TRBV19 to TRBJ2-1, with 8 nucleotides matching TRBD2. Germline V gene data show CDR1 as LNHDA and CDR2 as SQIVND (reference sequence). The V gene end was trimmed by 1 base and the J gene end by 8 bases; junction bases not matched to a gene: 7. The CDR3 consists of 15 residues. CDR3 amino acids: CASSIAGRAIDEQFF. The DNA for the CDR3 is TGTGCCAGTAGTATAGCCGGGAGGGCCATCGATGAGCAGTTCTTC.

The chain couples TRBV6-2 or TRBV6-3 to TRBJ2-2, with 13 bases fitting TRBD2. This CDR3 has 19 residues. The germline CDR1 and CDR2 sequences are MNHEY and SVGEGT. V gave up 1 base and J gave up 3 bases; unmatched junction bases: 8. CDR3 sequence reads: CASSYYGTSGKGYTGELFF. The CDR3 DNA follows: TGTGCCAGCAGTTACTACGGGACTAGCGGGAAGGGGTACACCGGGGAGCTGTTTTTT.

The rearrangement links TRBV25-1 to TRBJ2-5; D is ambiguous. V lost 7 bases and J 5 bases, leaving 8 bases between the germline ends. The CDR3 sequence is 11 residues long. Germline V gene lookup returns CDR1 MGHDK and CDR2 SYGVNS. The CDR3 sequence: CASNQEETQYF. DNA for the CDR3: TGTGCCAGCAACCAAGAGGAGACCCAGTACTTC.

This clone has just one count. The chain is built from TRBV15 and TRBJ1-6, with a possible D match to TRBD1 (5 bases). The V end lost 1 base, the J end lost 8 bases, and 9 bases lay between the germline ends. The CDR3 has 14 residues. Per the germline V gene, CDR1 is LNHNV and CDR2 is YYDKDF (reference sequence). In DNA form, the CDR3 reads TGTGCCACCAGCAGAGCAGGGAACTATTCACCCCTCCACTTT. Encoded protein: CATSRAGNYSPLHF.

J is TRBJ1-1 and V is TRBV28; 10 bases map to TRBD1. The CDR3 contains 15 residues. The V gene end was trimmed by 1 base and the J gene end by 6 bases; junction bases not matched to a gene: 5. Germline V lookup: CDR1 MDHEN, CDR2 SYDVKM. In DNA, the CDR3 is TGTGCCAGCAGTTTATTCGGGACAGGGGCCCCTGAAGCTTTCTTT. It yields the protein CASSLFGTGAPEAFF. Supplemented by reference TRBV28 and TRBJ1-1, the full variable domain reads DVKVTQSSRYLVKRTGEKVFLECVQDMDHENMFWYRQDPGLGLRLIYFSYDVKMKEKGDIPEGYSVSREKKERFSLILESASTNQTSMYLCASSLFGTGAPEAFFGQGTRLTVV.

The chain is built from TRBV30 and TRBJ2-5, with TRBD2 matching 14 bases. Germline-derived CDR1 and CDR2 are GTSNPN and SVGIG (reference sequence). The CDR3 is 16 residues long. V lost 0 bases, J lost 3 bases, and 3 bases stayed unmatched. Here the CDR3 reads CAWSVGLAGVEETQYF. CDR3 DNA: TGTGCCTGGAGTGTGGGACTAGCGGGAGTGGAAGAGACCCAGTACTTC. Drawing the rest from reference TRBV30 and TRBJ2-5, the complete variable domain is SQTIHQWPATLVQPVGSPLSLECTVEGTSNPNLYWYRQAAGRGLQLLFYSVGIGQISSEVPQNLSASRPQDRQFILSSKKLLLSDSGFYLCAWSVGLAGVEETQYFGPGTRLLVL.

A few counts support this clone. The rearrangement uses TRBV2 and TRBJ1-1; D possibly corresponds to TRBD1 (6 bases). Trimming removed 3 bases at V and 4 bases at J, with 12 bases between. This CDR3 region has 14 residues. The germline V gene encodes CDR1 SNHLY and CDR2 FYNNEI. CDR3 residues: CASSDFRGGTEAFF. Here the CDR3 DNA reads TGTGCCAGCAGTGATTTCAGGGGTGGCACTGAAGCTTTCTTT.

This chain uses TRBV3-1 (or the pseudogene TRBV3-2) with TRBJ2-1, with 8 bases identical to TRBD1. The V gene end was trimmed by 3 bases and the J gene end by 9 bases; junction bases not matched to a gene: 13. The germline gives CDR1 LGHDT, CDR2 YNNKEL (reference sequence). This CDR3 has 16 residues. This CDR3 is CASSHPRLEQGGEQFF. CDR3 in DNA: TGTGCCAGCAGCCATCCCCGACTAGAACAGGGGGGTGAGCAGTTCTTC.

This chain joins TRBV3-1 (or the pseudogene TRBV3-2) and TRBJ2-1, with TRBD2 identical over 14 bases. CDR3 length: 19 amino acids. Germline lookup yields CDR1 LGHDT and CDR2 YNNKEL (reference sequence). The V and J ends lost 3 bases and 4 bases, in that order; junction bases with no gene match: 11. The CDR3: CASSHSGSGTSGGYNEQFF. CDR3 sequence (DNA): TGTGCCAGCAGCCACTCCGGATCCGGGACTAGCGGGGGTTACAATGAGCAGTTCTTC.

CDR3 sequence: CAISEGGAGNTIYF. The DNA for the CDR3 is TGTGCCATCAGTGAAGGGGGAGCTGGAAACACCATATATTTT. This chain connects TRBV10-3 to TRBJ1-3; perhaps TRBD1 as D (6 bases). The CDR3 loop spans 14 amino acids. Germline lookup yields CDR1 ENHRY and CDR2 SYGVKD. Trimming took 3 bases from V and 2 from J, leaving 8 bases between them.

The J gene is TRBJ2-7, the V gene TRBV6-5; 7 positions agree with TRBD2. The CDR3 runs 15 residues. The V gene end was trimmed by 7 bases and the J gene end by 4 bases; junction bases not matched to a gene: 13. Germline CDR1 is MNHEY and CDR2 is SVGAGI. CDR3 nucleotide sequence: TGTGCCAGCACTATCCGTTGGACTAGTCTATACGAGCAGTACTTC. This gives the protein CASTIRWTSLYEQYF.